The present TCR beta chain was sequenced within a study of blood T cell repertoires in COVID-19. The wider study: The United States, Italy and Spain were the sources of the acute and convalescent COVID-19 samples.

Those enrolled, adults aged roughly 18 to 89 years, came from 24 US areas. In assigning cohorts, the study relied on participant-reported clinical history. Methods used by the authors: Estimates of nucleated cell counts were drawn from the amplification of reference gene primers. Data came from immunoSEQ multiplex PCR; TCRdb stores just in-frame clones and leaves some out. The DNA gave D and trimming, while V, J and clone size come from that table. The sample yields roughly 220,000 clones, more than 75% seen once. Per the germline V gene, CDR1 is SGHTA and CDR2 is FQGNSA. The CDR3 has 12 amino acids. V was pared by 5 bases and J by 5 bases, with 9 bases between.

This TCR derives from a man aged 30 to 39 with acute COVID-19. The sequencing sample was made of PBMCs or T cells enriched from blood (not recorded which). The chain links TRBV7-2 to TRBJ2-5; D unclear. The CDR3 reads CASSRSWETQYF. The CDR3 nucleotides are TGTGCCAGCAGCCGGAGCTGGGAGACCCAGTACTTC.